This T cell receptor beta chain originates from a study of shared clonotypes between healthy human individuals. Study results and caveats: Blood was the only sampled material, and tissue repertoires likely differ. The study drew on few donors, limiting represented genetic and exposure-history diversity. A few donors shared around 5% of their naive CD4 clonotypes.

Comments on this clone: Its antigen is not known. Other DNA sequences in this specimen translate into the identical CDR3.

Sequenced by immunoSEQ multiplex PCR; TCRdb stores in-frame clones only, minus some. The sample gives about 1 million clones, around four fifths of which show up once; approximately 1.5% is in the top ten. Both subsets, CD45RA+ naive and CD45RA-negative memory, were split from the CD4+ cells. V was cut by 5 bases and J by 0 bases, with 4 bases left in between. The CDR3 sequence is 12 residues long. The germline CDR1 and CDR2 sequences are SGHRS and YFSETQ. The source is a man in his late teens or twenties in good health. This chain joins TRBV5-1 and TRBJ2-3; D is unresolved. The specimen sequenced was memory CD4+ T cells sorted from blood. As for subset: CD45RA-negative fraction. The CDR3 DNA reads TGCGCCAGCAGTAGGAGCACAGATACGCAGTATTTT. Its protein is CASSRSTDTQYF.